One and the same sample provided the 20 T cell receptor beta chains below, sequenced in a study of blood T cell repertoires in COVID-19. Profiling relied on immunoSEQ multiplex PCR, and the TCRdb table lists in-frame clones only, not all of them. Among around 300,000 clones listed, roughly 86% were seen once. The sequenced sample was PBMCs or T cells enriched from blood (not recorded which). All receptors come from a woman in her thirties who had recovered from COVID-19.

This chain links TRBV3-1 (or the pseudogene TRBV3-2) with TRBJ1-1; D is ambiguous. The V gene lost 0 bases and the J gene lost 4 bases, with 9 bases spanning the gap. In germline, CDR1 is LGHDT, CDR2 YNNKEL (reference sequence). The CDR3 length is 14 residues. The CDR3 region has the DNA TGTGCCAGCAGCCAAGATATTCCAGGCACTGAAGCTTTCTTT. Its protein product is CASSQDIPGTEAFF.

The chain links TRBV4-1 to TRBJ1-1; D gene unclear. Trimming took off 0 bases at V and 3 bases at J, with 8 bases between the two ends. Germline V gene data show CDR1 as MGHRA and CDR2 as YSYEKL. CDR3 size: 14 residues. Here the CDR3 DNA reads TGCGCCAGCAGCCAAGATACGGGATACACTGAAGCTTTCTTT. Protein sequence: CASSQDTGYTEAFF.

The chain couples TRBV9 to TRBJ2-1, with D maybe TRBD2 (6 bases). CDR1 is SGDLS, CDR2 YYNGEE, per germline. The CDR3 has 14 residues. Deletions cut 5 bases from V and 4 bases from J, with 13 bases between. The CDR3 protein is CASRPGLNYNEQFF. DNA of the CDR3: TGTGCCAGCAGACCGGGACTCAATTACAATGAGCAGTTCTTC.

V gene TRBV4-3 combines with J gene TRBJ1-2; D call uncertain. The CDR3 has 15 residues. Germline assignment: CDR1 LGHNA and CDR2 YSLEER. Trimming took off 4 bases at V and 3 bases at J, with 15 bases between the two ends. The CDR3 sequence: CASSPRLEVDYGYTF. CDR3 bases: TGCGCCAGCAGCCCAAGATTAGAGGTAGACTATGGCTACACCTTC.

The V gene is TRBV27, the J gene TRBJ2-5, with TRBD2 matching over 7 bases. The CDR3 is 14 amino acids. Germline CDR1 is MNHEY and CDR2 is SMNVEV (reference sequence). V dropped 2 bases and J dropped 4; count of bases not matched to a gene: 4. Written as DNA, the CDR3 is TGTGCCAGCAGTTTAGTGGGGGGGTCAGAGACCCAGTACTTC. It yields the protein CASSLVGGSETQYF.

The V and J genes are TRBV19 and TRBJ1-1, with 7 bases identical to TRBD1. This CDR3 has 13 residues. Germline V lookup: CDR1 LNHDA, CDR2 SQIVND (reference sequence). V shed 8 bases and J 2 bases; nucleotides not matched to a gene: 5. The CDR3 protein is CASGTGVNTEAFF. CDR3 bases: TGTGCCAGTGGTACAGGGGTAAACACTGAAGCTTTCTTT.

The rearrangement joins TRBV5-1 to TRBJ2-3, with D hard to call. Per the germline V gene, CDR1 is SGHRS and CDR2 is YFSETQ. This CDR3 has 15 residues. Trimming stripped 5 bases from V and 3 bases from J, with 16 bases between. The CDR3: CASSLEPPRTDTQYF. The CDR3 DNA reads as TGCGCCAGCAGTTTAGAACCCCCGCGGACAGATACGCAGTATTTT.

The chain uses TRBV11-2 and TRBJ2-7, with TRBD2 matching over 9 bases. This CDR3 is built from 15 residues. In germline, CDR1 is SGHAT, CDR2 FQNNGV. The junction had 7 bases not matched to a gene; V was cut back by 1 base and J by 6 bases. The CDR3 loop is CASSLGGGRVSEQYF. The DNA for the CDR3 is TGTGCCAGCAGCTTAGGGGGCGGGAGGGTTAGCGAGCAGTACTTC.

The chain is built from TRBV4-3 and TRBJ2-5, with TRBD1 matching 9 bases. Germline CDR1 and CDR2: LGHNA and YSLEER. CDR3 size: 16 residues. The V and J ends lost 3 bases and 5 bases, in that order; junction bases with no gene match: 10. The CDR3 DNA reads as TGCGCCAGCAGCCACTCACTGGGACAGGGTTACGAGACCCAGTACTTC. Translation: CASSHSLGQGYETQYF.

This clone came up once. The same CDR3 can be traced to other DNA sequences in this sample. J is TRBJ2-5 and V is TRBV28, with 13 bases that match TRBD2. V was pared by 2 bases and J by 5 bases, with 2 bases of the junction left unmatched. CDR1 is MDHEN, CDR2 SYDVKM, per germline. This CDR3 is 15 amino acids long. In DNA, the CDR3 is TGTGCCAGCAGTTTAGGACTAGCGGGAGTGGAGACCCAGTACTTC. Translating gives CASSLGLAGVETQYF.

This chain joins TRBV4-2 and TRBJ1-1; D uncertain. This CDR3 is 15 amino acids long. The V gene lost 4 bases and the J gene lost 0 bases, with 12 bases spanning the gap. From germline, CDR1 is LGHNA and CDR2 YNFKEQ. The CDR3 DNA follows: TGTGCCAGCAGCCCAGAAACAACCATGAACACTGAAGCTTTCTTT. Translated, it gives CASSPETTMNTEAFF.

CDR3 DNA: TGTGCCAGCAGCTCCTCCGGGACAGACAATCAGCCCCAGCATTTT. Protein product: CASSSSGTDNQPQHF. This chain joins TRBV7-2 and TRBJ1-5, with 7 nucleotides matching TRBD1. In germline, CDR1 is SGHTA, CDR2 FQGNSA. V gave up 4 bases and J gave up 3 bases; unmatched junction bases: 6. The CDR3 has 15 amino acids.

The gene calls are TRBV6-5 and TRBJ1-4, with D unresolved. The germline V gene has CDR1 MNHEY and CDR2 SVGAGI. The CDR3 runs 14 residues. V dropped 7 bases and J dropped 5 bases, with 14 bases sitting between them. CDR3 bases: TGTGCCAGCACCTTAGACAAGACCAATGAAAAACTGTTTTTT. It is translated as CASTLDKTNEKLFF.

The chain couples TRBV7-9 to TRBJ1-1; 7 bases match TRBD1. The CDR3 is made up of 15 amino acids. Germline CDR1 and CDR2: SEHNR and FQNEAQ (reference sequence). V lost 2 bases to trimming and J lost 3 bases; unmatched junction nucleotides: 6. CDR3: CASSLYKGADTEAFF. The CDR3 DNA is TGTGCCAGCAGCTTATATAAGGGGGCGGACACTGAAGCTTTCTTT.

The chain recombines TRBV18 with TRBJ2-7; D is possibly TRBD2 (5 bases). V shed 0 bases and J shed 3 bases, with 12 bases lying between them. The CDR3 is 15 residues long. Germline assignment: CDR1 KGHSH and CDR2 LQKENI. CDR3 region: CASSPPSTSNYEQYF. The DNA of the CDR3 is TGTGCCAGCTCACCACCGTCTACTAGTAACTACGAGCAGTACTTC.

Of note for this clone: Sequence at one end of the junction differs from germline and may be a read error. The chain links TRBV19 to TRBJ2-3; D perhaps matches TRBD1 (5 bases). The CDR3 sequence is 15 residues long. Germline CDR1 is LNHDA and CDR2 is SQIVND (reference sequence). CDR3 region: CASSIRTWGTDMQYF. The DNA for the CDR3 is TGTGCCAGTAGTATTCGAACCTGGGGCACAGATATGCAGTATTTT.

The chain uses TRBV11-2 and TRBJ2-7; TRBD2 is a possible D gene (6 bases). Germline V gene data show CDR1 as SGHAT and CDR2 as FQNNGV. The CDR3 loop spans 13 amino acids. The V and J ends lost 5 bases and 13 bases respectively, with 21 bases between them. CDR3 region: CASSKPGANAEYF. Written as DNA, the CDR3 is TGTGCCAGCAGCAAACCGGGAGCCAACGCCGAATACTTC.

Here the CDR3 DNA reads TGTGCCAGCAGCCAGGGGCCGGGTATTGAGCAGTTCTTC. Protein: CASSQGPGIEQFF. The V call is TRBV3-1 (or the pseudogene TRBV3-2), the J call TRBJ2-1; perhaps TRBD1 as D (5 bases). V lost 3 bases, J lost 9 bases, and 12 bases lay in between. The CDR3 totals 13 residues. The germline gives CDR1 LGHDT, CDR2 YNNKEL (reference sequence).

The V and J genes are TRBV15 and TRBJ1-1; D may be TRBD1 (6 bases). From germline, CDR1 is LNHNV and CDR2 YYDKDF (reference sequence). The ends were cut back, 2 bases at V and 1 base at J, with 8 bases in the middle. CDR3 length equals 14 residues. The CDR3: CATSRLTGNTEAFF. The CDR3 coding sequence is TGTGCCACCAGCAGATTGACAGGGAACACTGAAGCTTTCTTT.

The chain is built from TRBV5-4 and TRBJ1-6; weak D call: TRBD1 (6 bases). The germline V gene has CDR1 SGHNT and CDR2 YYREEE (reference sequence). With 0 bases removed from V and 7 bases from J, the gap between germline ends came to 14 bases. CDR3 length: 16 amino acids. CDR3 nucleotides: TGTGCCAGCAGCTTGGAAGCCACAGGGAGCAATTCACCCCTCCACTTT. It yields the protein CASSLEATGSNSPLHF.